The T cell receptor (beta chain) described here comes from a study of cytomegalovirus exposure and HLA in healthy donors. Study-level information: Falling in the Caucasian-associated ancestry cluster were about four fifths of 398 genotyped donors.

Germline-derived CDR1 and CDR2 are SGHTA and FQGTGA. Trimming cost V 5 bases and J 3 bases; bases outside gene matches: 3. This CDR3 region has 14 residues. PCR primers comprised 60 Vbeta and 13 Jbeta primers. Assay: immunoSEQ multiplex PCR; the TCRdb copy retains only in-frame clones and omits some. The repertoire holds some 77,000 clones, with around 80% as singletons. Study-wide findings and caveats: Later analysis associated a missense DCLRE1C variant with TCR beta V- and J-gene trimming. An apparent linkage of common viral pathogens to several of the most significant clusters emerged in a later analysis. Some TCR beta chains (roughly 160 of them) were listed as cytomegalovirus-associated.

As concerns this clone: Its antigen is not identified.

This receptor was taken from a woman aged 45-65 years in good health and CMV-seropositive. The chain links TRBV7-3 to TRBJ1-1; 10 bases line up with TRBD1. Sequences were obtained from PBMCs. This CDR3 reads CASSRGQGDTEAFF. The CDR3 DNA follows: TGTGCCAGCAGCCGCGGACAGGGGGACACTGAAGCTTTCTTT.